This TCR beta chain was recovered during a study of PD-1 blockade in classical Hodgkin lymphoma. Study observations and caveats: By C4D1, CD4+ diversity increased significantly, especially in complete responders.

The table came from immunoSEQ multiplex PCR; TCRdb's copy has only in-frame clones and leaves some out. Among roughly 30,000 clones listed, around four fifths were seen once. The sample's time point: cycle 4 day 1 (C4D1), after 6 weeks of nivolumab. Relapses following autologous stem cell transplantation were seen in all patients, with brentuximab vedotin exposure varying. Magnetic depletion of unwanted cells isolated CD4+ T cells from thawed PBMCs. Complete response, partial response or progressive disease were the best responses. In regard to this clone: Its antigen is still unknown.

The germline V gene encodes CDR1 GTSNPN and CDR2 SVGIG (reference sequence). V was clipped by 4 bases and J by 2 bases; unmatched bases: 4. The CDR3 has 14 residues. The chain has TRBV30 and TRBJ1-3; TRBD1 matches at 8 bases. Material: CD4+ T cells from blood, obtained before the fourth cycle of nivolumab. The clonotype was recovered from a human donor with classical Hodgkin lymphoma. CDR3 sequence (DNA): TGTGCCTGGAAAAAGGACAGGGCTGGAAACACCATATATTTT. The encoded protein is CAWKKDRAGNTIYF.